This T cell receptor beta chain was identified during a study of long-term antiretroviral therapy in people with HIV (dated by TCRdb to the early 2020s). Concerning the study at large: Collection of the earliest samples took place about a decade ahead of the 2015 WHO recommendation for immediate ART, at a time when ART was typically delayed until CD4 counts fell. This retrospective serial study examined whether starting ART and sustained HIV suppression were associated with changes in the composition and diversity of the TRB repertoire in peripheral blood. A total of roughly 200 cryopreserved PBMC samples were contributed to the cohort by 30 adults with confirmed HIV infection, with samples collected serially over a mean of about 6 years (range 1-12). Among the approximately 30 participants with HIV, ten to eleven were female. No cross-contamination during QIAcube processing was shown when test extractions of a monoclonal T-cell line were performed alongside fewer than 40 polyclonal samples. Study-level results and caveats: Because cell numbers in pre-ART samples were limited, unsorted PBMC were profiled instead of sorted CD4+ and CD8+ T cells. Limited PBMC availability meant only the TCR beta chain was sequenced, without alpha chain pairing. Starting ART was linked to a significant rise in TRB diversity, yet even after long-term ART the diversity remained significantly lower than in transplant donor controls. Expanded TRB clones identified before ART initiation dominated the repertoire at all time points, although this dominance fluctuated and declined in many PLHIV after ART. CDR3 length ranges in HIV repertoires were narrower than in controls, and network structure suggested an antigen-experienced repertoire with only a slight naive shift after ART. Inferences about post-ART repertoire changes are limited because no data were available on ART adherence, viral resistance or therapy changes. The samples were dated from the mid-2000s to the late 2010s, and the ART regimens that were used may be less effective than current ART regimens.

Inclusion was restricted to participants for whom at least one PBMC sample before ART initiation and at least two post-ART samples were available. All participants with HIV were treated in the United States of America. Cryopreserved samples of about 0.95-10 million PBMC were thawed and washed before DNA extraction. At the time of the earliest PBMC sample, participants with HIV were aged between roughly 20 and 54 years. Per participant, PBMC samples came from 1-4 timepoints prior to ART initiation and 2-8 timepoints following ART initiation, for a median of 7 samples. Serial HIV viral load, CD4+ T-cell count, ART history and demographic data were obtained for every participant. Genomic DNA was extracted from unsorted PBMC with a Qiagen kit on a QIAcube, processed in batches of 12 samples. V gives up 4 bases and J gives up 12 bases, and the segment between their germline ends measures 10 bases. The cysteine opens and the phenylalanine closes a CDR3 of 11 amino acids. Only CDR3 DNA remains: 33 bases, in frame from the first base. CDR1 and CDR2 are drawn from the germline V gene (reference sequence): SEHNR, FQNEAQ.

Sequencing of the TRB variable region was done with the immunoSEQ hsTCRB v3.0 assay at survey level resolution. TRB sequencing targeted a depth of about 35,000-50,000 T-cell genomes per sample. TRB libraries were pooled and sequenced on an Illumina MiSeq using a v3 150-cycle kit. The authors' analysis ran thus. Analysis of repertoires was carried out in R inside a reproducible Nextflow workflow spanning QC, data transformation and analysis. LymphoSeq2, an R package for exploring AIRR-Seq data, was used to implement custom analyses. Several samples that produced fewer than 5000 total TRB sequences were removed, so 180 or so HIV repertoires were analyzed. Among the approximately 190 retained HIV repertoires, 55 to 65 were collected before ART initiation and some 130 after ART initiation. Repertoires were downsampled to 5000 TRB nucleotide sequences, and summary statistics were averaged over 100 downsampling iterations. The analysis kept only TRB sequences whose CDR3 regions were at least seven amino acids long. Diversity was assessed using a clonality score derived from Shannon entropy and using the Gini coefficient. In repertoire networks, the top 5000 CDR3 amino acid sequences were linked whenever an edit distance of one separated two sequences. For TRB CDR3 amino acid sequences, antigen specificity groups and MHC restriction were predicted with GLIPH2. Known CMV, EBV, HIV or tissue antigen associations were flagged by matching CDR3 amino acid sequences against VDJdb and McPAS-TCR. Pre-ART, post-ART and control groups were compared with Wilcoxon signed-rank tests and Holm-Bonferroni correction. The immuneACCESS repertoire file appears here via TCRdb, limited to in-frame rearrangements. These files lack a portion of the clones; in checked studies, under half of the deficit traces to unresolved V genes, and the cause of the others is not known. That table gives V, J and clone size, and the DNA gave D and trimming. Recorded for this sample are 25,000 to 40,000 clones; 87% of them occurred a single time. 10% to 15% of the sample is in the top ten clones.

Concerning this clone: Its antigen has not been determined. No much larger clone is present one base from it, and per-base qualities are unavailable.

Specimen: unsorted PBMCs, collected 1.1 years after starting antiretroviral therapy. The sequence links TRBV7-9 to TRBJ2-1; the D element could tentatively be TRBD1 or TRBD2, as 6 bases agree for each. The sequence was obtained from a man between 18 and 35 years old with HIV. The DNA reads TGTGCCAGCAGCTACGAGGGGGGGCAGTTCTTC. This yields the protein CASSYEGGQFF.